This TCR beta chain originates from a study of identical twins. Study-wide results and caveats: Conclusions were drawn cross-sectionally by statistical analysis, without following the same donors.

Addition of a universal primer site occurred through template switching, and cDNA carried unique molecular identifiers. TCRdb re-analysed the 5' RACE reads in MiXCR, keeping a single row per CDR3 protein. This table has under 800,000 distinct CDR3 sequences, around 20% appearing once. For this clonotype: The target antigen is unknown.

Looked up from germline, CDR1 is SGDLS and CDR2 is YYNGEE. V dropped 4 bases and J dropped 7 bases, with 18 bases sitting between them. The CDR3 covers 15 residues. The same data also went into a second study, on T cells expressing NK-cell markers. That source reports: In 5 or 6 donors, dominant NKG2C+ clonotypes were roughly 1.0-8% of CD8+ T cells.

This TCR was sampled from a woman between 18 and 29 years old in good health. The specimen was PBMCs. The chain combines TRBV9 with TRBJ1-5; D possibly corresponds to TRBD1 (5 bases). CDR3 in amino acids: CASSPWDGSGQPQHF. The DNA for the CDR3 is TGTGCCAGCAGCCCCTGGGACGGCTCCGGGCAGCCCCAGCATTTT.